A selection of T cell receptor beta chains follows, all from one sample in a study of response to subunit inactivated influenza vaccine. TCRdb reprocessed the RT-PCR reads via MiXCR and lists one record per CDR3 protein. The repertoire consists of around 570,000 distinct CDR3 sequences, with about 11% occurring once and the leading ten covering approximately 9.9%. These same data were also listed under a study on T cells expressing NK-cell markers.

Material: PBMCs from blood, obtained on the day of vaccination. The receptors stem from a man aged 50-59 years who received an inactivated influenza vaccine. Both conserved end residues are part of each CDR3. Each record gives: clone size, V gene, CDR3 protein. Size tells how often a clone was seen (once, few, many) or the class of an expanded clone, and some rows leave it out.

.,TRBV10-3,CAISHDRLRAEAFF
few,TRBV25-1,CASKSVTEQFF
few,TRBV7-2,CASSKGGWNIQYF
once,TRBV28,CASSLRGFLGPSYEQYF
few,TRBV15,CATKARTLKETQYF
.,TRBV11-2,CASSQLAGGTYEQYF
few,TRBV7-9,CASSLDSDYTDTQYF
.,TRBV12-3/TRBV12-4,CASSFGRVTAAEAFF
.,TRBV2,CASRATGGLNQPQHF
many,TRBV7-2,CASSLVVVQETQYF
.,TRBV20-1,CSARDEGRPMSSYNSPLHF
many,TRBV5-1,CASSFSGGARETQYF
few,TRBV28,CASSLLTGSYNSPLHF
few,TRBV5-6,CASSRRGYNQPQHF
few,TRBV28,CASSRPGTYSGANVLTF
few,TRBV12-3/TRBV12-4,CASSSSGTVRDTQYF
few,TRBV29-1,CSVAGTRAYNEQFF
few,TRBV11-1,CASSSRDRATDTQYF